One and the same sample provided the 26 T cell receptor beta chains below, sequenced in a study of cytomegalovirus exposure and HLA in healthy donors. Method: immunoSEQ multiplex PCR; TCRdb's copy keeps in-frame clones and lacks some. The data contain 130,000 or so clones, roughly 86% of them seen just once; the ten biggest clones take up approximately 3.5%. Sequenced input: PBMCs. The receptor source for this set is a man aged 30-40 years in good health and CMV-seronegative.

The sample holds a few counts of this clone. The chain uses TRBV19 and TRBJ1-2; unclear D gene. This CDR3 comprises 13 residues. Trimming left V 6 bases short and J 4 bases short, with 12 bases between. The germline CDR1 and CDR2 sequences are LNHDA and SQIVND (reference sequence). The DNA for the CDR3 is TGTGCCAGTAGCCCTCCGGTCGGCTATGGCTACACCTTC. Protein sequence: CASSPPVGYGYTF.

V is TRBV9 and J is TRBJ2-1; unclear D gene. CDR3 size: 14 residues. Germline-derived CDR1 and CDR2 are SGDLS and YYNGEE. Between the trimmed V and J ends, which lost 3 bases and 10 bases, there was a span of 17 bases. The CDR3: CASSALTGGTEQFF. DNA for the CDR3: TGTGCCAGCAGCGCCCTGACTGGCGGAACCGAGCAGTTCTTC.

This clone was found once. The J gene is TRBJ1-6, the V gene TRBV5-1; D is possibly TRBD1 (5 bases). Germline CDR1 SGHRS, CDR2 YFSETQ. CDR3 length: 15 amino acids. V was pared by 4 bases and J by 5 bases, with 13 bases between. The CDR3: CASSPAGRNNSPLHF. CDR3 nucleotides: TGCGCCAGCAGCCCCGCAGGGCGTAATAATTCACCCCTCCACTTT.

This rearrangement joins TRBV25-1 to TRBJ1-3; D is unclear. Between the trimmed V and J ends, which lost 0 bases and 9 bases, there was a span of 9 bases. The length of the CDR3 is 13 residues. Germline V gene sequence: CDR1 MGHDK, CDR2 SYGVNS. DNA of the CDR3: TGTGCCAGCAGTGAATACCAGAGGAGCACCATATATTTT. This translates into CASSEYQRSTIYF.

This sequence joins TRBV5-1 and TRBJ2-7; 7 nucleotides agree with TRBD1. CDR1 and CDR2 (germline): SGHRS, YFSETQ. V lost 7 bases, J lost 1 base, and 11 bases stayed unmatched. This CDR3 region has 15 residues. The CDR3 reads CASAQAGTESYEQYF. The CDR3 bases are TGCGCCAGCGCCCAGGCTGGGACAGAATCCTACGAGCAGTACTTC.

This rearrangement joins TRBV5-1 to TRBJ1-5; a weak D match, TRBD1 (6 bases). The CDR3 spans 15 residues. The germline gives CDR1 SGHRS, CDR2 YFSETQ. V lost 0 bases to trimming and J lost 4 bases, with 11 bases between them. For the CDR3, the DNA is TGCGCCAGCAGCTTGGTCCCAGGGGTTAATCAGCCCCAGCATTTT. Translating gives CASSLVPGVNQPQHF.

The J gene is TRBJ1-4, the V gene TRBV6-6; D gene unclear. The V gene lost 7 bases and the J gene lost 0 bases, with 6 bases spanning the gap. The CDR3 extends over 13 amino acids. Germline V CDR1 and CDR2: MNHNY, SVGAGI (reference sequence). Here the CDR3 DNA reads TGTGCCAGCACCACAGCAACTAATGAAAAACTGTTTTTT. Its translation: CASTTATNEKLFF.

The chain carries TRBV7-2 and TRBJ2-7; a weak D match, TRBD2 (6 bases). This CDR3 region has 14 residues. Germline values: CDR1 SGHTA, CDR2 FQGNSA. Between the trimmed V and J ends, which lost 4 bases and 2 bases, there was a span of 12 bases. The CDR3 loop is CASSSTGVTYEQYF. The CDR3 DNA sequence: TGTGCCAGCAGCTCAACGGGGGTTACCTACGAGCAGTACTTC.

The chain links TRBV21-1 to TRBJ1-4; TRBD1 reflects the table's D call only, with no check against the DNA. TRBV21-1 is a pseudogene. There are 14 residues in the CDR3. The CDR3 DNA is TGTGCCAGCAGCGCACAGGGGGCATCGGAAAAACTGTTTTTT. It is translated as CASSAQGASEKLFF.

The CDR3 is CASSSWASGGADEQFF. Here the CDR3 DNA reads TGTGCCAGCAGCTCCTGGGCTAGCGGGGGGGCCGATGAGCAGTTCTTC. V gene TRBV7-2 combines with J gene TRBJ2-1; 12 bases map to TRBD2. The V gene's germline CDR1 is SGHTA and CDR2 FQGNSA. Germline trimming cut 4 bases from V and 8 bases from J; bases unmatched to any gene: 9. The CDR3 contains 16 residues.

This rearrangement joins TRBV27 to TRBJ1-6; possibly TRBD1 for D (5 bases). This CDR3 comprises 15 residues. Per the germline V gene, CDR1 is MNHEY and CDR2 is SMNVEV (reference sequence). With 4 bases removed from V and 6 bases from J, the gap between germline ends came to 13 bases. CDR3 residues: CASSWGGRGNSPLHF. As DNA, the CDR3 is TGTGCCAGCAGTTGGGGGGGGAGGGGTAATTCACCCCTCCACTTT.

The J gene is TRBJ1-5, the V gene TRBV2; D gene uncertain. Germline lookup yields CDR1 SNHLY and CDR2 FYNNEI. The CDR3 extends over 13 amino acids. V lost 8 bases to trimming and J lost 1 base, with 9 bases between them. CDR3 region: CASARRSNQPQHF. The CDR3 DNA is TGTGCCAGCGCCCGGCGGAGCAATCAGCCCCAGCATTTT.

The CDR3 DNA sequence: TGTGCCAACACCGGGGGTCCGAACACTGAAGCTTTCTTT. Translated: CANTGGPNTEAFF. The rearrangement joins TRBV7-9 to TRBJ1-1; tentatively, D is TRBD1 (5 bases). The germline V gene encodes CDR1 SEHNR and CDR2 FQNEAQ (reference sequence). Trimming took off 10 bases at V and 1 base at J, with 13 bases between the two ends. The CDR3 covers 13 residues.

The chain has TRBV18 and TRBJ1-1; D is possibly TRBD1 (6 bases). The CDR3 has 15 amino acids. Between the trimmed V and J ends, which lost 3 bases and 3 bases, there was a span of 14 bases. From germline, CDR1 is KGHSH and CDR2 LQKENI. The DNA of the CDR3 is TGTGCCAGCTCACCGGACACAGGGACGCACACTGAAGCTTTCTTT. It translates to CASSPDTGTHTEAFF.

This clone was detected once. CDR3 in DNA: TGCGCCAGCAGCCCCCTTGTTGGGAGTTCACCCCTCCACTTT. It codes for CASSPLVGSSPLHF. V is TRBV4-3 and J is TRBJ1-6; D is uncertain. Per the germline V gene, CDR1 is LGHNA and CDR2 is YSLEER. CDR3 length: 14 amino acids. V lost 4 bases and J 9 bases, leaving 13 bases between the germline ends.

The J gene is TRBJ2-7, the V gene TRBV7-9; weak D call: TRBD1 (6 bases). Per germline, CDR1 SEHNR and CDR2 FQNEAQ (reference sequence). Trimming cost V 5 bases and J 5 bases, with 16 bases left between them. The CDR3 loop spans 14 amino acids. The CDR3 DNA reads as TGTGCCAGCAGCCCGCAGGCAGGGGCCCACGAGCAGTACTTC. Encoded protein: CASSPQAGAHEQYF.

CDR3 DNA: TGTGCCAGCTCAGGGACAGGGAGGACTGAAGCTTTCTTT. It translates to CASSGTGRTEAFF. The chain recombines TRBV25-1 with TRBJ1-1; TRBD1 agrees at 9 bases. This CDR3 contains 13 residues. CDR1 and CDR2 from the germline V gene are MGHDK and SYGVNS. V was clipped by 8 bases and J by 5 bases; unmatched bases: 6.

This rearrangement joins TRBV28 to TRBJ1-1; D gene uncertain. V lost 4 bases to trimming and J lost 4 bases, with 13 bases between them. There are 14 residues in the CDR3. Germline CDR1 is MDHEN and CDR2 is SYDVKM. The CDR3 sequence is CASSYLGEGTEAFF. CDR3 coding DNA: TGTGCCAGCAGTTATCTCGGGGAGGGCACTGAAGCTTTCTTT.

The table lists this clone with a count of one. This sequence joins TRBV27 and TRBJ2-1; 8 nucleotides match TRBD2. CDR1 and CDR2 from the germline V gene are MNHEY and SMNVEV (reference sequence). J lost 4 bases, V lost 6 bases, and 11 bases had no gene match. This CDR3 is 16 amino acids long. CDR3 nucleotide sequence: TGTGCCAGCAGCTCGGCGGGGGGACCTGAGTACAATGAGCAGTTCTTC. Its translation is CASSSAGGPEYNEQFF.

The V gene is TRBV27, the J gene TRBJ1-4, with TRBD1 matching over 9 bases. The CDR3 is made up of 14 amino acids. Germline CDR1 and CDR2: MNHEY and SMNVEV (reference sequence). J lost 8 bases, V lost 4 bases, and 5 bases had no gene match. In DNA, the CDR3 is TGTGCCAGCAGTTCCGGGACAGGGAAAGAAAAACTGTTTTTT. It is translated as CASSSGTGKEKLFF.

This clone was observed a handful of times. The chain couples TRBV7-6 to TRBJ1-6; D uncertain. The CDR3 is 14 amino acids. Trimming cost V 8 bases and J 0 bases, with 8 bases left between them. Germline CDR1 SGHVS, CDR2 FNYEAQ. For the CDR3, the DNA is TGTGCCAGCGCCCGGAGCTCCTATAATTCACCCCTCCACTTT. This codes for CASARSSYNSPLHF.

This rearrangement joins TRBV9 to TRBJ2-5, with 10 positions matching TRBD1. The CDR3 is made up of 15 amino acids. Trimming took 2 bases from V and 1 from J; bases not matched to a gene: 2. Germline-derived CDR1 and CDR2 are SGDLS and YYNGEE. CDR3 bases: TGTGCCAGCAGCGTCCGGACAGGGGGCCAAGAGACCCAGTACTTC. It codes for CASSVRTGGQETQYF.

The chain's CDR3 is CASSLNRGTYGYTF. CDR3 coding DNA: TGTGCCAGCAGCTTAAACAGGGGGACCTATGGCTACACCTTC. This rearrangement joins TRBV11-2 to TRBJ1-2; 8 nucleotides agree with TRBD1. J gave up 4 bases and V 2 bases, and 3 bases lay outside the gene matches. This CDR3 comprises 14 residues. Germline assignment: CDR1 SGHAT and CDR2 FQNNGV.

V is TRBV5-1 and J is TRBJ2-1; a weak D match, TRBD1 (6 bases). The CDR3 extends over 13 amino acids. Looked up from germline, CDR1 is SGHRS and CDR2 is YFSETQ. V lost 1 base, J lost 4 bases, and 6 bases lay in between. CDR3: CASSLTGYNEQFF. Here the CDR3 DNA reads TGCGCCAGCAGCTTGACAGGGTACAATGAGCAGTTCTTC.

In DNA, the CDR3 is TGTGCTAGTGGCGGACCAGGGGGTCGTACCGGGGAGCTGTTTTTT. Its protein product is CASGGPGGRTGELFF. V is TRBV12-5 and J is TRBJ2-2, with 7 bases lining up with TRBD1. Unmatched junction bases numbered 9, after V lost 6 bases and J lost 5 bases. The CDR3 contains 15 residues. Germline V CDR1 and CDR2: LGHNT, FRNRAP. Supplemented by reference TRBV12-5 and TRBJ2-2, the full variable domain reads DARVTQTPRHKVTEMGQEVTMRCQPILGHNTVFWYRQTMMQGLELLAYFRNRAPLDDSGMPKDRFSAEMPDATLATLKIQPSEPRDSAVYFCASGGPGGRTGELFFGEGSRLTVL.

The chain employs TRBV7-2 and TRBJ1-6; TRBD1 might be the D (6 bases). Per the germline V gene, CDR1 is SGHTA and CDR2 is FQGNSA. V was pared by 7 bases and J by 7 bases, with 17 bases between. This CDR3 has 15 residues. DNA of the CDR3: TGTGCCAGCAATCCCCAGGGGTTAGTCAATTCACCCCTCCACTTT. As protein: CASNPQGLVNSPLHF.